The 3 T cell receptor beta chains in this list originate from one sample, sequenced in a study of blood T cell repertoires in COVID-19. Assay used: immunoSEQ multiplex PCR; TCRdb lists only in-frame clones, some missing. The sample has 140,000 or so clones; about 80% are singletons. The specimen sequenced was PBMCs or T cells enriched from blood (not recorded which). The receptor source for this set is a woman under 30 who had been exposed to COVID-19.

The V and J genes are TRBV6-2 or TRBV6-3 and TRBJ2-2; 15 bases are shared with TRBD2. The junction had 12 bases not matched to a gene; V was cut back by 6 bases and J by 4 bases. CDR1 and CDR2 from the germline V gene are MNHEY and SVGEGT. This CDR3 has 19 amino acids. CDR3 protein: CASSPDRTSGRAGTGELFF. The CDR3 DNA reads TGTGCCAGCAGCCCCGACCGGACTAGCGGGAGGGCGGGCACCGGGGAGCTGTTTTTT.

The rearrangement joins TRBV7-9 to TRBJ2-3, with 12 nucleotides matching TRBD2. The ends lost 1 base at V and 3 bases at J; junction bases unmatched: 2. CDR1 SEHNR and CDR2 FQNEAQ come from the germline V gene (reference sequence). The CDR3 covers 16 residues. This chain's CDR3 is CASSLGTSGETDTQYF. CDR3 nucleotide sequence: TGTGCCAGCAGCTTAGGGACTAGCGGGGAAACAGATACGCAGTATTTT.

V is TRBV9 and J is TRBJ2-5; 11 bases agree with TRBD2. This CDR3 has 14 amino acids. Germline V gene lookup returns CDR1 SGDLS and CDR2 YYNGEE. The V segment lost 3 bases and the J segment 8 bases; nucleotides outside the gene matches: 6. CDR3 DNA sequence: TGTGCCAGCAGCGCGACTAGCGGGGATGAAACCCAGTACTTC. Residues: CASSATSGDETQYF.